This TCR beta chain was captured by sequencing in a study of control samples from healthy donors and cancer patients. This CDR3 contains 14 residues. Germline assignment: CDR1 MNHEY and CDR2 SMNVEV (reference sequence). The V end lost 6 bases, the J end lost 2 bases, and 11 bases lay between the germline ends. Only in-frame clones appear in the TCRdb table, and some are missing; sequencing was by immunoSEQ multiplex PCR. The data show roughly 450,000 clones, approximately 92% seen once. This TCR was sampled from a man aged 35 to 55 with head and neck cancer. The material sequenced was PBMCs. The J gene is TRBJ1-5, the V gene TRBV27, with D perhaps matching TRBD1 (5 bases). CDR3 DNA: TGTGCCAGCAGCCCAGGGTTTGGCAATCAGCCCCAGCATTTT. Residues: CASSPGFGNQPQHF.